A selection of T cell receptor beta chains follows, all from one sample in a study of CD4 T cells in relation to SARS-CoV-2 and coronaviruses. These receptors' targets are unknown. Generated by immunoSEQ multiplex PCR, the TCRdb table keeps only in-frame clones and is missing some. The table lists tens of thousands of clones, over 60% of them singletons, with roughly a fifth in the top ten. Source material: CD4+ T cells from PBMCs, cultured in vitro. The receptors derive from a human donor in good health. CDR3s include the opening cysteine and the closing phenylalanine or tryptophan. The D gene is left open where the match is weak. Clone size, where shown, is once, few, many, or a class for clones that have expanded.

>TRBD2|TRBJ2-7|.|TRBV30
TGTGCCTGGAGAAGGGGAGGGGTCTACGAGCAGTACTTC
CAWRRGGVYEQYF
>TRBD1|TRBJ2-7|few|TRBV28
TGTGCCAGCACCATCGGACAGGGGCAGAGCAGCGAGCAGTACTTC
CASTIGQGQSSEQYF
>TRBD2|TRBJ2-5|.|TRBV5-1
TGCGCCAGCAGCCACCCTAGCGGGGGGGCACTGGAGACCCAGTACTTC
CASSHPSGGALETQYF
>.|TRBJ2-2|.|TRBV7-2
TGTGCCAGCAGCTCAGTAGCCCAGGGGTTTTATGACACCGGGGAGCTGTTTTTT
CASSSVAQGFYDTGELFF
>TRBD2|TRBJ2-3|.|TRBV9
TGTGCCAGCAGCGTCGGGACTAGCGGAATGCAGGATACGCAGTATTTT
CASSVGTSGMQDTQYF
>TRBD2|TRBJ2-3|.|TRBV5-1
TGCGCCAGCAGCTTGGCGACTAGCGGGAGGGCCATAGATACGCAGTATTTT
CASSLATSGRAIDTQYF
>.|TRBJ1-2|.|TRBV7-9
TGTGCCAGCAGCTTGAATACTAACTATGGCTACACCTTC
CASSLNTNYGYTF
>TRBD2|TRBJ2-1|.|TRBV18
TGTGCCAGCTCACCCGGGACTAGCGGCCACAATGAGCAGTTCTTC
CASSPGTSGHNEQFF
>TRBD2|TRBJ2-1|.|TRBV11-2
TGTGCCAGCAGCTTCCCGGGACTAGCGGGCATCAATGAGCAGTTCTTC
CASSFPGLAGINEQFF
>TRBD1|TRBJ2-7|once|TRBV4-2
TGTGCCAGCAGCCAACCGGGACAGGTGCCCTACGAGCAGTACTTC
CASSQPGQVPYEQYF
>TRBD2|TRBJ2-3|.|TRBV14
TGTGCCAGCAGCCTCCCAGACCGGACTAGCTTGTATTTT
CASSLPDRTSLYF
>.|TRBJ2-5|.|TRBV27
TGTGCCAGCAGTTTAGGGTTCCAAGAGACCCAGTACTTC
CASSLGFQETQYF
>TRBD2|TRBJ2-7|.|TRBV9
TGTGCCAGCACCACGGGACTAGCGGGTTACGAGCAGTACTTC
CASTTGLAGYEQYF
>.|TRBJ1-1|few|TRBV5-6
TGTGCCAGCGGGGAGAGAGGGACTGAAGCTTTCTTT
CASGERGTEAFF
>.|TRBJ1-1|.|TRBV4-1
TGCGCCAGCAGCCAAGTAGTCGGCCAGGGGCACACTGAAGCTTTCTTT
CASSQVVGQGHTEAFF
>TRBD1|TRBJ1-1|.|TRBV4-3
TGCGCCAGCAGCCGGCTTGGACAGGGGTTGAACACTGAAGCTTTCTTT
CASSRLGQGLNTEAFF
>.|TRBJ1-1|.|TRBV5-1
TGCGCCAGCAGCGCGGACGACATGAACACTGAAGCTTTCTTT
CASSADDMNTEAFF
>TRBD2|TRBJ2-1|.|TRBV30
TGTGCCTGGTCTAGCGGGAGGAGACAGTTCTTC
CAWSSGRRQFF
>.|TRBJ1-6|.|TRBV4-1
TGCGCCAGCAGCCAAGTGGGTGGTCGGGGGTTGGGAGAATTTTCACCCCTCCACTTT
CASSQVGGRGLGEFSPLHF
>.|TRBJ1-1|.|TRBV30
TGTGCCTGGAGTAGAGAGAACACTGAAGCTTTCTTT
CAWSRENTEAFF
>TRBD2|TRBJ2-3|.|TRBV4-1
TGCGCCAGCAGCCAAGGACTAGCGGGAGCAGATACGCAGTATTTT
CASSQGLAGADTQYF
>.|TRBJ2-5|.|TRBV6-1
TGTGCCAGCAGTGAGCTGGGGTCCCAAGAGACCCAGTACTTC
CASSELGSQETQYF
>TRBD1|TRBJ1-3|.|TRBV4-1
TGCGCCAGCAGCCAACAGACAGGGGATGGAAACACCATATATTTT
CASSQQTGDGNTIYF
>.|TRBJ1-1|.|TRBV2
TGTGCCAGCAGTGAATGGAAAGCTTTCTTT
CASSEWKAFF
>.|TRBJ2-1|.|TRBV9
TGTGCCAGCAGCGGGGCGGAGGCCCTCGAATTCAATGAGCAGTTCTTC
CASSGAEALEFNEQFF
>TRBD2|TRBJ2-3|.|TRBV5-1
TGCGCCAGCAGCTTGGCTACTAGCGTGGCAGATACGCAGTATTTT
CASSLATSVADTQYF
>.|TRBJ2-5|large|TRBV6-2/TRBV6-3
TGTGCCAGCAGTCCCACCGAAGAGACCCAGTACTTC
CASSPTEETQYF
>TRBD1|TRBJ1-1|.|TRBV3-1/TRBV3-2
TGTGCCAGCAGCCAAGATAGGGGACAGGGAGCTTTCTTT
CASSQDRGQGAFF
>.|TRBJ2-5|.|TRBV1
TGCACCAGCAATCAACCGTCCCCTCTAGCGGGAGAAGAGACCCAGTACTTC
CTSNQPSPLAGEETQYF
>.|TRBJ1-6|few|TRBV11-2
TGTGCCAGCAGCTTAGATCAGGGTTCCTATAATTCACCCCTCCACTTT
CASSLDQGSYNSPLHF
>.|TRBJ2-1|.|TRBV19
TGTGCCAGTAGTATTGGCGGGGTGTCCTACAATGAGCAGTTCTTC
CASSIGGVSYNEQFF
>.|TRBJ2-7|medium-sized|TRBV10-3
TGTGCCATCAGTGACCCCGACTCTCCCTACGAGCAGTACTTC
CAISDPDSPYEQYF
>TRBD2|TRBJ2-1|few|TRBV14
TGTGCCAGCAGCCAAGATCAGTCGGCGGGGGTCTCCTACAATGAGCAGTTCTTC
CASSQDQSAGVSYNEQFF
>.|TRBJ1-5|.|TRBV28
TGTGCCAGCAGTTTAAACTCTATAGGGGTCCATCAGCCCCAGCATTTT
CASSLNSIGVHQPQHF
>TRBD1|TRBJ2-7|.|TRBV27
TGTGCCAGCAGTAGGAAAACCCCGGGACAGGGAGGATACGAGCAGTACTTC
CASSRKTPGQGGYEQYF
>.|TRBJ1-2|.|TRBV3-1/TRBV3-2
TGTGCCAGCAGCACCGCCAGGCGAACGGCTAACTATGGCTACACCTTC
CASSTARRTANYGYTF
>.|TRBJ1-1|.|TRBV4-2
TGTGCCAGCAGCCAAGACCGGGGTACTGAAGCTTTCTTT
CASSQDRGTEAFF
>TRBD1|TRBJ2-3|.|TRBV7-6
TGTGCCAGCAGCCCGAGATCGGGACAGGGCACAGATACGCAGTATTTT
CASSPRSGQGTDTQYF
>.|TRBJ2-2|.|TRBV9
TGTGCCAGCAGCGTAGATTACACCGGGGAGCTGTTTTTT
CASSVDYTGELFF
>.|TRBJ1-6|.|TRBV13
TGTGCCAGCAGCTTAGGCCCTGCTCCCCTCCACTTT
CASSLGPAPLHF
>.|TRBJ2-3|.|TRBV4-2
TGTGCCAGCAGACCTCGGGACGACTCCACAGATACGCAGTATTTT
CASRPRDDSTDTQYF
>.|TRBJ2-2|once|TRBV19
TGTGCCAGTAGTATGAGTCGCAACACCGGGGAGCTGTTTTTT
CASSMSRNTGELFF
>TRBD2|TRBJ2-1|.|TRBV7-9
TGTGCCAGCAGCTTAGCTTTGGCGGGGGCCTACAATGAGCAGTTCTTC
CASSLALAGAYNEQFF
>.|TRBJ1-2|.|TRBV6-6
TGTGCCAGCAGTTACGAACAGATGGCTGATGGCTACACCTTC
CASSYEQMADGYTF
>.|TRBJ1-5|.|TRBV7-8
TGTGCCAGCAGCTCGGGTCTTAGCAATCAGCCCCAGCATTTT
CASSSGLSNQPQHF
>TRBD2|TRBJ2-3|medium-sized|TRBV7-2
TGTGCCAGCAGCTCCTACAGACTAGCGAGCCCCACAGATACGCAGTATTTT
CASSSYRLASPTDTQYF
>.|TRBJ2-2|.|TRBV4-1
TGCGCCAGCAGCCTGTACGGGGGATTGAACACCGGGGAGCTGTTTTTT
CASSLYGGLNTGELFF
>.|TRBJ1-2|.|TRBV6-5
TGTGCCAGCACCCGAGGGTTGCGGTATGGCTACACCTTC
CASTRGLRYGYTF
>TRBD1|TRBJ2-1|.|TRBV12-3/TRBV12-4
TGTGCCAGCATCATAGACAGGGGCGATGAGCAGTTCTTC
CASIIDRGDEQFF
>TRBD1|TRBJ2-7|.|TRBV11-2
TGTGCCAGCAGACGGGCCGGGACAGGGATTTCGGAGCAGTACTTC
CASRRAGTGISEQYF
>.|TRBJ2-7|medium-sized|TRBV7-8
TGTGCCAGCAGCACCCGGGACGGCTCCTACGAGCAGTACTTC
CASSTRDGSYEQYF
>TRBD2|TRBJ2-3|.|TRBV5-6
TGTGCCAGCAGCTTTTGGACTAGCGGGGGGGATACGCAGTATTTT
CASSFWTSGGDTQYF